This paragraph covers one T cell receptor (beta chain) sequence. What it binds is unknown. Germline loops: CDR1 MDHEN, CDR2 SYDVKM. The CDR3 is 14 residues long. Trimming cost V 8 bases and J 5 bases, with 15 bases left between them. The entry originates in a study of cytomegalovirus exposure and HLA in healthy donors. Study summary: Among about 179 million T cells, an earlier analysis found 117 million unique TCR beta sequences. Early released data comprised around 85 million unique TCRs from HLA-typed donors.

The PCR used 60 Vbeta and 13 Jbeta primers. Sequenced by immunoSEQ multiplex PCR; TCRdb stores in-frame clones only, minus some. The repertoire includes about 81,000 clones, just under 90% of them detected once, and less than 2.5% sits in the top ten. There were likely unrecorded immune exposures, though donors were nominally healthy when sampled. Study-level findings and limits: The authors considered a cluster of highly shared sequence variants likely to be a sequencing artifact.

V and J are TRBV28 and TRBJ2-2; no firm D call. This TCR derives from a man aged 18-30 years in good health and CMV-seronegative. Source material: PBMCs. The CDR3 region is CASVNQVPTGELFF. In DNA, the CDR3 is TGTGCCAGCGTAAACCAGGTCCCGACCGGGGAGCTGTTTTTT.